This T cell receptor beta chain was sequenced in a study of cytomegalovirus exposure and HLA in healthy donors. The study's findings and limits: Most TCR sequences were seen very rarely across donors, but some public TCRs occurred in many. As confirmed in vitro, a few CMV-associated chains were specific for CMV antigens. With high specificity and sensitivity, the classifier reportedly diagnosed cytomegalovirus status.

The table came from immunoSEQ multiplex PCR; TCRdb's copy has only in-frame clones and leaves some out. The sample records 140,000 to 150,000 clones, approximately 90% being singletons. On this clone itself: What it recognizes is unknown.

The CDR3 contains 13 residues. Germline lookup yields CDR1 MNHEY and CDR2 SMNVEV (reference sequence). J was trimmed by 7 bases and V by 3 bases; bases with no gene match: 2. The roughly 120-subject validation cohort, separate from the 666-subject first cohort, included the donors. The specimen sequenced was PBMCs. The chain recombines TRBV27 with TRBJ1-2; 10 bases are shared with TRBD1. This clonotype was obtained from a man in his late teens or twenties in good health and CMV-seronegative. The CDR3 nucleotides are TGTGCCAGCAGTTTCCGGGACAGGGGTGGCTACACCTTC. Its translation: CASSFRDRGGYTF.